The 28 T cell receptor beta chains below come from one sample, sequenced in a study of cytomegalovirus exposure and HLA in healthy donors. The study ran its PCR with 60 Vbeta and 13 Jbeta primers. Method: immunoSEQ multiplex PCR; TCRdb's copy keeps in-frame clones and lacks some. The table shows roughly 130,000 clones, with about 79% occurring only once. The sequenced material came from PBMCs. The source of these receptors is a man younger than 30 in good health and CMV-seronegative.

The chain uses TRBV5-6 and TRBJ2-3; 12 nucleotides line up with TRBD2. Germline loops: CDR1 SGHDT, CDR2 YYEEEE. The CDR3 length is 17 residues. Trimming removed 2 bases from V and 6 bases from J; junction bases left unmatched: 10. CDR3 amino acids: CASSFAGASGRADTQYF. CDR3 nucleotide sequence: TGTGCCAGCAGCTTCGCTGGGGCTAGCGGGAGGGCGGATACGCAGTATTTT. The full variable domain, in which reference TRBV5-6 and TRBJ2-3 provide the parts outside the CDR3, is DAGVTQSPTHLIKTRGQQVTLRCSPKSGHDTVSWYQQALGQGPQFIFQYYEEEERQRGNFPDRFSGHQFPNYSSELNVNALLLGDSALYLCASSFAGASGRADTQYFGPGTRLTVL.

This chain's CDR3 is CASSPGPGWEQYF. The CDR3 coding sequence is TGTGCCAGCTCACCGGGCCCCGGTTGGGAGCAGTACTTC. The chain combines TRBV18 with TRBJ2-7; D not certain. The CDR3 is 13 residues long. Germline CDR1 is KGHSH and CDR2 is LQKENI. V was trimmed by 3 bases and J by 7 bases, leaving 13 bases between them.

The chain recombines TRBV19 with TRBJ2-3; 8 nucleotides match TRBD2. CDR1 and CDR2 (germline): LNHDA, SQIVND (reference sequence). This CDR3 is built from 16 residues. Losses at the gene ends were 5 bases for V and 2 bases for J; bases not matched to a gene: 9. In DNA form, the CDR3 reads TGTGCCAGTAGTCCTAAATTAGCGGGACTCACAGATACGCAGTATTTT. This encodes CASSPKLAGLTDTQYF.

J is TRBJ2-5 and V is TRBV15, with 9 nucleotides matching TRBD1. With V trimmed by 1 base and J by 5 bases, 5 bases remained unmatched. This CDR3 region has 15 residues. CDR1 LNHNV and CDR2 YYDKDF come from the germline V gene (reference sequence). The CDR3 protein is CATSRGDRVSETQYF. CDR3 sequence (DNA): TGTGCCACCAGCAGAGGGGACAGGGTTTCTGAGACCCAGTACTTC. The whole variable domain, remainder taken from reference TRBV15 and TRBJ2-5, is DAMVIQNPRYQVTQFGKPVTLSCSQTLNHNVMYWYQQKSSQAPKLLFHYYDKDFNNEADTPDNFQSRRPNTSFCFLDIRSPGLGDTAMYLCATSRGDRVSETQYFGPGTRLLVL.

The J gene is TRBJ1-2, the V gene TRBV27, with 8 bases aligning to TRBD1. Germline CDR1 is MNHEY and CDR2 is SMNVEV (reference sequence). V was clipped by 2 bases and J by 4 bases; unmatched bases: 12. The CDR3 loop spans 17 amino acids. The CDR3: CASSLEGRGRRGYGYTF. CDR3 DNA sequence: TGTGCCAGCAGTTTAGAGGGCAGGGGGCGACGTGGCTATGGCTACACCTTC.

The rearrangement uses TRBV18 and TRBJ1-1, with TRBD1 matching over 7 bases. The ends lost 5 bases at V and 2 bases at J; junction bases unmatched: 5. The CDR3 is 14 amino acids. Per the germline V gene, CDR1 is KGHSH and CDR2 is LQKENI. The CDR3 sequence: CASSGDRLNTEAFF. DNA for the CDR3: TGTGCCAGCTCAGGGGACAGACTAAACACTGAAGCTTTCTTT.

This clone has just a few counts. J is TRBJ1-1 and V is TRBV7-2; tentatively, D is TRBD1 (6 bases). CDR1 and CDR2 (germline): SGHTA, FQGNSA. The CDR3 is made up of 14 amino acids. The germline V and J ends were trimmed by 6 bases and 6 bases, with 17 bases remaining between them. The CDR3 here is CASRTRGGQPEAFF. The CDR3 DNA is TGTGCCAGCAGGACCCGAGGAGGACAGCCTGAAGCTTTCTTT.

Only one count was recorded for this clone. The chain employs TRBV30 and TRBJ2-7; 11 bases match TRBD1. Germline V gene data show CDR1 as GTSNPN and CDR2 as SVGIG (reference sequence). The CDR3 loop spans 15 amino acids. The V gene end was trimmed by 0 bases and the J gene end by 4 bases; junction bases not matched to a gene: 5. In DNA form, the CDR3 reads TGTGCCTGGAGTGTACGGGGGACAGGGGGGTACGAGCAGTACGTC. The encoded protein is CAWSVRGTGGYEQYV.

The chain joins TRBV4-2 to TRBJ2-1, with D perhaps TRBD2 (5 bases). Germline values: CDR1 LGHNA, CDR2 YNFKEQ. V gave up 2 bases and J gave up 0 bases, with 11 bases separating them. The CDR3 contains 16 residues. CDR3 amino acids: CASSQTAGSSYNEQFF. CDR3 in DNA: TGTGCCAGCAGCCAAACGGCGGGCTCCTCCTACAATGAGCAGTTCTTC.

This clone was seen more than once but under ten times. The chain is built from TRBV5-6 and TRBJ1-1; 8 nucleotides match TRBD1. The V gene end was trimmed by 6 bases and the J gene end by 8 bases; junction bases not matched to a gene: 9. CDR1 and CDR2 from the germline V gene are SGHDT and YYEEEE. The CDR3 consists of 13 residues. CDR3 DNA sequence: TGTGCCAGCAACCCGATACAGGGGGACGAAGCTTTCTTT. The encoded protein is CASNPIQGDEAFF.

This clone was picked up one time. The chain employs TRBV14 and TRBJ1-6, with 8 bases identical to TRBD1. The CDR3 is 16 residues long. Germline assignment: CDR1 SGHDN and CDR2 FVKESK. The junction had 2 bases not matched to a gene; V was cut back by 1 base and J by 3 bases. CDR3 residues: CASSQGQGLYNSPLHF. The CDR3 DNA reads as TGTGCCAGCAGCCAAGGACAGGGGCTCTATAATTCACCCCTCCACTTT. The complete variable domain, with remaining parts taken from reference TRBV14 and TRBJ1-6, reads EAGVTQFPSHSVIEKGQTVTLRCDPISGHDNLYWYRRVMGKEIKFLLHFVKESKQDESGMPNNRFLAERTGGTYSTLKVQPAELEDSGVYFCASSQGQGLYNSPLHFGNGTRLTVT.

The V gene is TRBV10-3, the J gene TRBJ1-1, with a weak D call TRBD1 (5 bases). Trimming removed 3 bases from V and 5 bases from J, with 7 bases in between. The V gene's germline CDR1 is ENHRY and CDR2 SYGVKD. The CDR3 spans 12 residues. The CDR3 loop reads CAISEYRTEAFF. The DNA of the CDR3 is TGTGCCATCAGTGAATACAGGACTGAAGCTTTCTTT.

This chain links TRBV28 with TRBJ2-5, with 11 bases identical to TRBD2. V dropped 6 bases and J dropped 1; count of bases not matched to a gene: 7. From germline, CDR1 is MDHEN and CDR2 SYDVKM. CDR3 length equals 16 residues. This chain's CDR3 is CASSPGTSGRQETQYF. Here the CDR3 DNA reads TGTGCCAGCAGCCCCGGGACTAGCGGTCGCCAAGAGACCCAGTACTTC.

This rearrangement joins TRBV7-6 to TRBJ1-2, with TRBD1 matching 10 bases. V gave up 4 bases and J gave up 4 bases; unmatched junction bases: 12. This CDR3 has 17 amino acids. Germline values: CDR1 SGHVS, CDR2 FNYEAQ. The CDR3 sequence is CASSSLPGQGPTYGYTF. DNA for the CDR3: TGTGCCAGCAGCTCGTTGCCGGGACAGGGGCCCACCTATGGCTACACCTTC.

In its sample, this clone was seen a few times. This chain joins TRBV29-1 and TRBJ1-1; TRBD1 matches at 7 bases. The CDR3 runs to 14 residues. Germline V gives CDR1 SQVTM, CDR2 ANQGSEA. Trimming cost V 6 bases and J 5 bases; bases outside gene matches: 12. In DNA form, the CDR3 reads TGCAGCGTAGCTCCCTGGACAGGACAAACTGAAGCTTTCTTT. This translates into CSVAPWTGQTEAFF.

This clone was counted only a few times. The V and J genes are TRBV30 and TRBJ2-7, with TRBD1 identical over 8 bases. Germline V CDR1 and CDR2: GTSNPN, SVGIG (reference sequence). J lost 6 bases, V lost 2 bases, and 9 bases had no gene match. CDR3 length: 14 residues. The CDR3 loop reads CAWSPGTGPFEQYF. DNA of the CDR3: TGTGCCTGGAGTCCCGGGACAGGACCCTTCGAGCAGTACTTC.

This clone was detected a few times. The V and J genes are TRBV30 and TRBJ1-6; D is unresolved. The CDR3 sequence is 11 residues long. The ends were cut back, 5 bases at V and 16 bases at J, with 15 bases in the middle. From germline, CDR1 is GTSNPN and CDR2 SVGIG (reference sequence). The chain's CDR3 is CAWQTPARLHF. CDR3 nucleotides: TGTGCCTGGCAGACCCCCGCCAGGCTCCACTTT.

The genes are TRBV30 and TRBJ1-4; D perhaps matches TRBD1 (5 bases). The CDR3 totals 13 residues. V lost 5 bases and J lost 5, with 12 bases in between. Germline-derived CDR1 and CDR2 are GTSNPN and SVGIG (reference sequence). CDR3 bases: TGTGCCTGGGACGGGGGTTCGAATGAAAAACTGTTTTTT. Protein: CAWDGGSNEKLFF.

The CDR3 loop reads CASSPGEGALQETQYF. In DNA form, the CDR3 reads TGTGCCAGCAGCCCCGGAGAGGGGGCCCTCCAAGAGACCCAGTACTTC. J is TRBJ2-5 and V is TRBV7-9, with 7 bases identical to TRBD1. This CDR3 comprises 16 residues. The ends lost 5 bases at V and 1 base at J; junction bases unmatched: 10. Germline CDR1 and CDR2: SEHNR and FQNEAQ (reference sequence).

This chain links TRBV19 with TRBJ2-3; TRBD2 agrees at 7 bases. Germline CDR1 is LNHDA and CDR2 is SQIVND (reference sequence). This CDR3 is built from 15 residues. The V and J ends lost 5 bases and 2 bases, in that order; junction bases with no gene match: 7. The CDR3 DNA reads TGTGCCAGTAGTCGAACCAGCGGGAACACAGATACGCAGTATTTT. The encoded protein is CASSRTSGNTDTQYF.

The genes are TRBV27 and TRBJ1-2; no definite D call. V shed 5 bases and J shed 8 bases, with 24 bases lying between them. Germline V gene sequence: CDR1 MNHEY, CDR2 SMNVEV (reference sequence). The CDR3 is 16 residues long. CDR3 DNA: TGTGCCAGCAGTCCTCCGCAATTCACCGGGATGGCGGGCTACACCTTC. Translating gives CASSPPQFTGMAGYTF.

This chain joins TRBV5-1 and TRBJ2-5; 7 bases map to TRBD1. The CDR3 runs 17 residues. CDR1 is SGHRS, CDR2 YFSETQ, per germline. V gave up 4 bases and J gave up 2 bases; unmatched junction bases: 14. CDR3: CASSGTNAGTVQETQYF. The CDR3 bases are TGCGCCAGCAGCGGAACGAACGCCGGGACAGTACAAGAGACCCAGTACTTC.

The V call is TRBV9, the J call TRBJ2-6, with D possibly matching TRBD2 (5 bases). Germline V gives CDR1 SGDLS, CDR2 YYNGEE. The CDR3 length is 17 residues. Trimming cost V 3 bases and J 0 bases, with 13 bases left between them. CDR3 nucleotide sequence: TGTGCCAGCAGCGAGATTAGCGCCTACTCTGGGGCCAACGTCCTGACTTTC. This codes for CASSEISAYSGANVLTF.

This clone was detected only once. The chain carries TRBV18 and TRBJ1-5, with 8 positions matching TRBD1. The CDR3 length is 17 residues. Germline V gene data show CDR1 as KGHSH and CDR2 as LQKENI. Germline trimming cut 0 bases from V and 1 base from J; bases unmatched to any gene: 5. In DNA form, the CDR3 reads TGTGCCAGCTCACCACCCGGGACAGGCCTAAGCAATCAGCCCCAGCATTTT. Amino acid sequence: CASSPPGTGLSNQPQHF.

The chain employs TRBV10-2 and TRBJ2-1; TRBD2 matches at 14 bases. Germline loops: CDR1 WSHSY, CDR2 SAAADI. The ends lost 3 bases at V and 8 bases at J; junction bases unmatched: 3. The CDR3 contains 15 residues. The CDR3 is CASSEGTSGSDEQFF. The CDR3 coding sequence is TGCGCCAGCAGTGAAGGGACTAGCGGGAGTGATGAGCAGTTCTTC.

To note about this clone: This sample also contains other DNA sequences that code for the same CDR3. The CDR3 region is CASSQEATARFTGELFF. The CDR3 nucleotides read TGTGCCAGCAGCCAAGAGGCGACAGCCAGATTTACCGGGGAGCTGTTTTTT. The rearrangement links TRBV14 to TRBJ2-2, with D tentatively TRBD1 (5 bases). The CDR3 runs to 17 residues. Trimming took off 0 bases at V and 5 bases at J, with 16 bases between the two ends. The V gene's germline CDR1 is SGHDN and CDR2 FVKESK.

The chain joins TRBV5-1 to TRBJ1-5; no firm D call. There are 13 residues in the CDR3. Germline V gene data show CDR1 as SGHRS and CDR2 as YFSETQ. V was shortened by 2 bases and J by 4 bases, with 7 bases between the two germline ends. The CDR3 spells CASSFLGNQPQHF. The DNA of the CDR3 is TGCGCCAGCAGCTTCCTAGGAAATCAGCCCCAGCATTTT.

This chain joins TRBV28 and TRBJ1-2; 7 positions agree with TRBD1. V lost 8 bases and J lost 8; bases outside the gene matches: 8. The CDR3 contains 12 residues. In germline, CDR1 is MDHEN, CDR2 SYDVKM. In DNA, the CDR3 is TGTGCCAGCCGACAGGGAGGTAGGGGCTACACCTTC. Encoded protein: CASRQGGRGYTF.